The 28 T cell receptor beta chains listed next were all sequenced from one sample in a study of blood T cells in healthy people across ages. Through a sample-barcoded 5' primer and a J-beta primer mix, a second PCR was run for roughly 6 to 12 cycles. TCRdb re-called the 5' RACE reads with MiXCR, one entry per CDR3 protein. The data show about 540,000 distinct CDR3 sequences, with around 24% seen just once and 7.5% to 9% held by the top ten. The sample was also linked to a second study, of T cells of mothers and their children.

The sample was blood. The source of these receptors is a boy between 10 and 17 years old in good health.

This clonotype was counted a single time. J is TRBJ2-4 and V is TRBV6-1; D might be TRBD1 (6 bases). The CDR3 has 15 amino acids. With 1 base removed from V and 7 bases from J, the gap between germline ends came to 14 bases. In germline, CDR1 is MNHNS, CDR2 SASEGT. The CDR3 here is CASSEGGHEGNIQYF. The CDR3 region has the DNA TGTGCCAGCAGTGAAGGGGGGCACGAAGGGAACATTCAGTACTTC.

The V gene is TRBV6-2 or TRBV6-3, the J gene TRBJ2-5; 7 bases agree with TRBD2. CDR1 is MNHEY, CDR2 SVGEGT, per germline. V lost 4 bases, J lost 5 bases, and 16 bases stayed unmatched. The CDR3 loop spans 17 amino acids. The CDR3, as DNA: TGTGCCAGCAGTTCCCTAAGACTAGCCTTTTCGGGGGAGACCCAGTACTTC. Translation: CASSSLRLAFSGETQYF.

This clonotype has only a few counts. The genes are TRBV28 and TRBJ2-4, with D maybe TRBD2 (5 bases). The germline CDR1 and CDR2 sequences are MDHEN and SYDVKM. Trimming took 4 bases from V and 2 from J, leaving 12 bases between them. CDR3 length: 15 amino acids. Written as DNA, the CDR3 is TGTGCCAGCAGTTCCGGAGGACCTCCCAAAAACATTCAGTACTTC. This gives the protein CASSSGGPPKNIQYF.

The chain recombines TRBV4-3 with TRBJ2-1; TRBD2 matches 10 bases. The CDR3 is 18 amino acids. Germline V CDR1 and CDR2: LGHNA, YSLEER. V shed 0 bases, J shed 0 bases, and the junction held 5 bases outside the gene matches. In DNA, the CDR3 is TGCGCCAGCAGCCAAGATGTAGCGGGGGGAACCTCCTACAATGAGCAGTTCTTC. Protein: CASSQDVAGGTSYNEQFF.

A word on this clonotype: A read error may produce the germline difference seen at one junction end. The rearrangement uses TRBV11-1 and TRBJ2-5, with 7 bases fitting TRBD1. The germline V gene has CDR1 SGHAT and CDR2 FQDESV (reference sequence). The CDR3 spans 14 residues. The CDR3 DNA is TGTACCAGCAGCTTACGACAGGGAAGGGAGACCCAGTACTTC. This translates into CTSSLRQGRETQYF. The whole variable domain, filled in from reference TRBV11-1 and TRBJ2-5, reads EAEVAQSPRYKITEKSQAVAFWCDPISGHATLYWYRQILGQGPELLVQFQDESVVDDSQLPKDRFSAERLKGVDSTLKIQPAELGDSAMYLCTSSLRQGRETQYFGPGTRLLVL.

The gene calls are TRBV7-9 and TRBJ1-5, with TRBD1 as a possible D gene (5 bases). Germline-derived CDR1 and CDR2 are SEHNR and FQNEAQ (reference sequence). There are 15 residues in the CDR3. Between the trimmed V and J ends, which lost 1 base and 7 bases, there was a span of 14 bases. The CDR3 spells CASSLDRQGRQPQHF. Here the CDR3 DNA reads TGTGCCAGCAGCTTAGACCGCCAGGGAAGGCAGCCCCAGCATTTT. Combining the CDR3 with reference TRBV7-9 and TRBJ1-5 gives the whole variable domain DTGVSQNPRHKITKRGQNVTFRCDPISEHNRLYWYRQTLGQGPEFLTYFQNEAQLEKSRLLSDRFSAERPKGSFSTLEIQRTEQGDSAMYLCASSLDRQGRQPQHFGDGTRLSIL.

This clonotype was counted a single time. V and J are TRBV7-8 and TRBJ2-4, with 9 bases matching TRBD1. In germline, CDR1 is SGHVS, CDR2 FQNEAQ. V was pared by 4 bases and J by 5 bases, with 9 bases of the junction left unmatched. This CDR3 region has 16 residues. The CDR3 coding sequence is TGTGCCAGCAGCTCGGTGGGGACAGGGCGGGAAAACATTCAGTACTTC. It codes for CASSSVGTGRENIQYF.

A remark on this clonotype: One end of the junction fails to match germline, which may point to a read error. CDR3 in amino acids: CAGSPRLAGGWNEQFF. In nucleotides, the CDR3 is TGTGCCGGCAGCCCGAGACTAGCGGGAGGGTGGAATGAGCAGTTCTTC. The chain couples TRBV7-6 to TRBJ2-1; the match to TRBD2 covers 14 bases. The germline V gene has CDR1 SGHVS and CDR2 FNYEAQ. The CDR3 runs 16 residues.

This clonotype was picked up a small number of times. V and J are TRBV6-1 and TRBJ1-4, with TRBD1 identical over 8 bases. Trimming took 2 bases from V and 6 from J; bases not matched to a gene: 5. CDR1 MNHNS and CDR2 SASEGT come from the germline V gene. The CDR3 loop spans 15 amino acids. In nucleotides, the CDR3 is TGTGCCAGCAGTGAATTTGGACAGGGAGATGAAAAACTGTTTTTT. Its protein product is CASSEFGQGDEKLFF.

This clonotype came up a few times. The chain joins TRBV29-1 to TRBJ2-6, with no clear D. Germline V gene lookup returns CDR1 SQVTM and CDR2 ANQGSEA. This CDR3 is 16 amino acids long. Trimming removed 5 bases at V and 0 bases at J, with 14 bases between. The CDR3 DNA reads as TGCAGCGTTTTAGTAGGGCTAATCTCTGGGGCCAACGTCCTGACTTTC. Residues: CSVLVGLISGANVLTF.

The DNA for the CDR3 is TGTGCCAGTAGTATTGGTGATGACAGGGGACGTTACGAGCAGTACTTC. This encodes CASSIGDDRGRYEQYF. This chain joins TRBV19 and TRBJ2-7; 8 bases agree with TRBD1. Germline V gene data show CDR1 as LNHDA and CDR2 as SQIVND (reference sequence). V lost 3 bases to trimming and J lost 4 bases; unmatched junction nucleotides: 11. There are 16 residues in the CDR3. Drawing the rest from reference TRBV19 and TRBJ2-7, the complete variable domain is DGGITQSPKYLFRKEGQNVTLSCEQNLNHDAMYWYRQDPGQGLRLIYYSQIVNDFQKGDIAEGYSVSREKKESFPLTVTSAQKNPTAFYLCASSIGDDRGRYEQYFGPGTRLTVT.

V is TRBV10-2 and J is TRBJ2-5; D is unresolved. The CDR3 sequence is 14 residues long. V was clipped by 6 bases and J by 2 bases, with 13 bases between them. The germline CDR1 and CDR2 sequences are WSHSY and SAAADI. CDR3 protein: CASRNPTLQETQYF. Here the CDR3 DNA reads TGCGCCAGCAGGAACCCGACTCTTCAAGAGACCCAGTACTTC.

In this sample, this clonotype turned up many times. A read error may produce the germline difference seen at one junction end. This chain links TRBV4-3 with TRBJ2-5, with no clear D. Germline assignment: CDR1 LGHNA and CDR2 YSLEER. The CDR3 runs to 13 residues. The CDR3 here is CASSQVLGETQYF. In nucleotides, the CDR3 is TGTGCCAGCTCGCAGGTCCTGGGAGAGACCCAGTACTTC.

This chain joins TRBV24-1 and TRBJ2-1; 8 nucleotides align to TRBD2. The CDR3 extends over 17 amino acids. Trimming removed 2 bases from V and 5 bases from J; junction bases left unmatched: 10. CDR1 and CDR2 (germline): KGHDR, SFDVKD. The CDR3 DNA reads as TGTGCCACCAGTGATTCCGACGGCGGGAGGATTCACAATGAGCAGTTCTTC. Its protein is CATSDSDGGRIHNEQFF.

The rearrangement links TRBV7-2 to TRBJ2-1; D gene unclear. Looked up from germline, CDR1 is SGHTA and CDR2 is FQGNSA. V was pared by 4 bases and J by 5 bases, with 12 bases between. The CDR3 consists of 14 residues. CDR3 sequence: CASSSPTRNNEQFF. CDR3 DNA sequence: TGTGCCAGCAGCTCACCGACAAGAAACAATGAGCAGTTCTTC.

This chain links TRBV29-1 with TRBJ2-7; TRBD2 agrees at 14 bases. The CDR3 length is 18 residues. CDR1 and CDR2 from the germline V gene are SQVTM and ANQGSEA. The V gene end was trimmed by 1 base and the J gene end by 0 bases; junction bases not matched to a gene: 8. The CDR3 region has the DNA TGCAGCGTTGAAGGCCGGACTAGCGGGGGGCGAAACTCCTACGAGCAGTACTTC. This translates into CSVEGRTSGGRNSYEQYF.

This clonotype was seen a single time. Lacking the conserved final phenylalanine or tryptophan, this CDR3 likely reflects a read error. CDR3 bases: TGCGCCAGCAGCTTGGTTTCGGCAGGGGGAGGCTATGGCTACACCCTC. As protein: CASSLVSAGGGYGYTL. The chain uses TRBV5-1 and TRBJ1-2, with 7 bases fitting TRBD1. CDR1 is SGHRS and CDR2 is YFSETQ in the germline V gene. Unmatched junction bases numbered 9, after V lost 0 bases and J lost 4 bases. The CDR3 runs to 16 residues.

CDR3 coding DNA: TGTGCCAGCAGCTTAGTCAGGGTGGGGGATACGCAGTATTTT. This gives the protein CASSLVRVGDTQYF. The rearrangement uses TRBV11-2 and TRBJ2-3, with D tentatively TRBD1 (5 bases). The CDR3 totals 14 residues. The V gene lost 1 base and the J gene lost 6 bases, with 11 bases spanning the gap. The germline CDR1 and CDR2 sequences are SGHAT and FQNNGV.

This clonotype was found many times. The rearrangement joins TRBV6-5 to TRBJ2-5; TRBD2 aligns across 7 bases. CDR1 MNHEY and CDR2 SVGAGI come from the germline V gene. The CDR3 has 16 residues. The V segment lost 6 bases and the J segment 1 base; nucleotides outside the gene matches: 11. Written as DNA, the CDR3 is TGTGCCAGCAGCAACTCTCGGGGGGTTCGCCAAGAGACCCAGTACTTC. This translates into CASSNSRGVRQETQYF.

This clonotype was picked up a small number of times. J is TRBJ2-5 and V is TRBV5-1; 7 bases are shared with TRBD2. Losses at the gene ends were 0 bases for V and 5 bases for J; bases not matched to a gene: 7. This CDR3 has 15 residues. Per germline, CDR1 SGHRS and CDR2 YFSETQ. In nucleotides, the CDR3 is TGCGCCAGCAGCTTGGTTAGCGGGTCACGGGAGACCCAGTACTTC. Protein: CASSLVSGSRETQYF.

This clonotype showed up just a few times. This chain uses TRBV7-8 with TRBJ1-1; D is uncertain. The CDR3 spans 14 residues. Trimming cost V 3 bases and J 1 base, with 9 bases left between them. Germline CDR1 SGHVS, CDR2 FQNEAQ. Here the CDR3 DNA reads TGTGCCAGCAGCTTCTGGACTGCGAACACTGAAGCTTTCTTT. Translated, it gives CASSFWTANTEAFF.

Here the CDR3 DNA reads TGTGCCAGCAGCCGGAAACCGGGACTGAAAATGTCGAATGAGCAGTTCTTC. Translating it yields CASSRKPGLKMSNEQFF. The V call is TRBV3-1, the J call TRBJ2-5; maybe TRBD2 (6 bases). The DNA matches TRBJ2-1 better at its end, which makes the J call doubtful. Per germline, CDR1 LGHDT and CDR2 YNNKEL (reference sequence). This CDR3 spans 17 amino acids.

The V gene is TRBV7-2, the J gene TRBJ1-6; no clear D gene. CDR3 length: 14 residues. Trimming pared 6 bases from V and 15 bases from J, leaving 21 bases between. CDR1 is SGHTA, CDR2 FQGNSA, per germline. The CDR3 sequence is CTSRPSSYSTDLHF. In DNA form, the CDR3 reads TGTACCAGCAGACCGAGCTCATACAGTACAGACCTCCACTTT.

This clonotype was seen a handful of times. CDR3 bases: TGTGCCAGCAGCTTTGGTTACGGACCCTACGAGCAGTACTTC. It specifies CASSFGYGPYEQYF. The J gene is TRBJ2-7, the V gene TRBV7-2; no clear D. The V end lost 3 bases, the J end lost 2 bases, and 11 bases lay between the germline ends. This CDR3 spans 14 amino acids. Germline V gene lookup returns CDR1 SGHTA and CDR2 FQGNSA.

V gene TRBV4-2 combines with J gene TRBJ1-5; D is ambiguous. The CDR3 extends over 17 amino acids. In germline, CDR1 is LGHNA, CDR2 YNFKEQ. V dropped 0 bases and J dropped 0 bases, with 12 bases sitting between them. DNA of the CDR3: TGTGCCAGCAGCCAAGATTCCCAGATTAATAGCAATCAGCCCCAGCATTTT. It is translated as CASSQDSQINSNQPQHF.

This clonotype was seen a few times. The gene calls are TRBV20-1 and TRBJ1-5; 7 positions agree with TRBD1. CDR1 and CDR2 from the germline V gene are DFQATT and SNEGSKA (reference sequence). V was clipped by 3 bases and J by 8 bases; unmatched bases: 16. The CDR3 covers 16 residues. CDR3 nucleotide sequence: TGCAGTGCTAGGGAACTCGACAGGGTGGGGGAGGAGCCCCAGCATTTT. It is translated as CSARELDRVGEEPQHF.

The J gene is TRBJ2-3, the V gene TRBV4-3; the D is unclear. Germline CDR1 reads LGHNA; CDR2 reads YSLEER. The CDR3 spans 15 residues. V was shortened by 0 bases and J by 8 bases, with 15 bases between the two germline ends. CDR3 in amino acids: CASSQDRVTVGTQYF. CDR3 in DNA: TGCGCCAGCAGCCAAGACAGAGTTACAGTGGGTACGCAGTATTTT.

This clonotype was recorded a few times. Its ends do not fully match the called genes, so a read error is possible. The chain couples TRBV12-3 or TRBV12-4 to TRBJ2-3, with a possible D match to TRBD2 (7 bases). The length of the CDR3 is 16 residues. CDR3 nucleotides: TGTGCCAGCAGCGGCCTGAGGCGGGGGCTATCAGATGCGCAGTATTTT. Translation gives CASSGLRRGLSDAQYF.